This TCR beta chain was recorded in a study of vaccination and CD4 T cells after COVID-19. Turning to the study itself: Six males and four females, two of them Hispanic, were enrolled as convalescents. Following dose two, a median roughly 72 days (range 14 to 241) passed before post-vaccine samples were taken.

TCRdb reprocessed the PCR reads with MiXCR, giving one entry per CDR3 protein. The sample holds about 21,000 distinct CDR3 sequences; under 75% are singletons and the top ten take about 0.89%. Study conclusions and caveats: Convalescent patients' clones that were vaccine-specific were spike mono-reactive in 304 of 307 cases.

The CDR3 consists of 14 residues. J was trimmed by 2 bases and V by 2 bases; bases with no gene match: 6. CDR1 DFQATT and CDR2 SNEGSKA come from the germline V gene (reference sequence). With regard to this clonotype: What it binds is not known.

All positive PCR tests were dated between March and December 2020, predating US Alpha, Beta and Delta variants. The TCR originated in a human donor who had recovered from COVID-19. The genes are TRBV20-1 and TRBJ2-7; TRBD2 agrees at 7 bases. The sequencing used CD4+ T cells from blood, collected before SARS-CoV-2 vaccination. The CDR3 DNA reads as TGCAGTGCTAGACCATCTAGCGGAACCTACGAGCAGTACTTC. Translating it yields CSARPSSGTYEQYF.